Listed here are 29 T cell receptor beta chains from one sample, sequenced in a study of cytomegalovirus exposure and HLA in healthy donors. Vbeta (60) and Jbeta (13) primers were used in the PCR. The protocol was immunoSEQ multiplex PCR, while the TCRdb copy is restricted to in-frame clones and leaves out a portion. This sample has approximately 100,000 clones, with more than 65% found just once. The sample was PBMCs. These receptors originate from a woman aged 50 to 60 in good health and CMV-seropositive.

This clone has more than one count but fewer than ten. The gene calls are TRBV15 and TRBJ2-7; D gene unclear. CDR1 LNHNV and CDR2 YYDKDF come from the germline V gene (reference sequence). This CDR3 has 15 amino acids. Trimming took off 5 bases at V and 0 bases at J, with 14 bases between the two ends. DNA of the CDR3: TGTGCCACCAGCCCCGACCGACTGGTCTCCTACGAGCAGTACTTC. Translation gives CATSPDRLVSYEQYF.

J is TRBJ2-6 and V is TRBV11-2; TRBD2 is a possible D gene (6 bases). Germline V gene data show CDR1 as SGHAT and CDR2 as FQNNGV. Trimming took off 4 bases at V and 4 bases at J, with 11 bases between the two ends. The CDR3 sequence is 15 residues long. CDR3: CASSSRDSGANVLTF. The CDR3 DNA is TGTGCCAGCAGCTCTCGGGACTCCGGGGCCAACGTCCTGACTTTC.

The gene calls are TRBV2 and TRBJ1-3; D might be TRBD1 (6 bases). The length of the CDR3 is 14 residues. Trimming shortened V by 8 bases and J by 4 bases, and 15 bases separated the two germline ends. CDR1 is SNHLY and CDR2 is FYNNEI in the germline V gene. The CDR3 spells CASGTGFSGNTIYF. CDR3 DNA sequence: TGTGCCAGCGGAACAGGGTTTTCGGGAAACACCATATATTTT.

J is TRBJ2-2 and V is TRBV12-5; D perhaps matches TRBD2 (5 bases). Trimming took 7 bases from V and 4 from J, leaving 10 bases between them. Germline loops: CDR1 LGHNT, CDR2 FRNRAP. The CDR3 length is 13 residues. The CDR3 reads CASATDSTGELFF. Written as DNA, the CDR3 is TGTGCTAGTGCCACGGACTCCACCGGGGAGCTGTTTTTT.

As to this clone: The CDR3 does not end in the conserved phenylalanine or tryptophan, so this is likely a read error. No DNA is shown, since the ends of the CDR3 on it are uncertain; the CDR3 is the one TCRdb lists. The genes are TRBV7-8 and TRBJ2-7; the table gives TRBD2 as D, unverified against the DNA. The CDR3 has 15 residues if both end residues are counted. Germline CDR1 and CDR2: SGHVS and FQNEAQ. The chain's CDR3 is CASSPVQRGRWEHYS.

The rearrangement links TRBV20-1 to TRBJ2-1, with D unclear. The CDR3 loop spans 10 amino acids. The V end was cut by 3 bases, the J end by 9 bases, with 6 bases between. From germline, CDR1 is DFQATT and CDR2 SNEGSKA (reference sequence). The CDR3: CSASQFEQFF. CDR3 DNA: TGCAGTGCTAGCCAGTTTGAGCAGTTCTTC.

The rearrangement uses TRBV27 and TRBJ2-2; no clear D gene. Germline assignment: CDR1 MNHEY and CDR2 SMNVEV (reference sequence). Trimming removed 4 bases from V and 5 bases from J, with 14 bases in between. The CDR3 covers 15 residues. In DNA form, the CDR3 reads TGTGCCAGCAGTTCGCCGGGTCTCCGGACCGGGGAGCTGTTTTTT. As protein: CASSSPGLRTGELFF.

This clone was counted between two and nine times. The chain combines TRBV20-1 with TRBJ2-3; no reliable D call. The germline V gene encodes CDR1 DFQATT and CDR2 SNEGSKA (reference sequence). Trimming pared 5 bases from V and 3 bases from J, leaving 3 bases between. CDR3 length equals 10 residues. CDR3: CSAHTDTQYF. The CDR3 DNA is TGCAGTGCTCATACAGATACGCAGTATTTT.

The chain is built from TRBV25-1 and TRBJ1-2; 10 positions agree with TRBD1. CDR1 and CDR2 from the germline V gene are MGHDK and SYGVNS. The length of the CDR3 is 14 residues. V was pared by 3 bases and J by 6 bases, with 4 bases of the junction left unmatched. CDR3 amino acids: CASSDWGTGDGYTF. The CDR3 DNA sequence: TGTGCCAGCAGTGATTGGGGGACAGGGGATGGCTACACCTTC.

This clone has only a few counts. The genes are TRBV29-1 and TRBJ2-1, with D hard to call. The ends were cut back, 0 bases at V and 7 bases at J, with 7 bases in the middle. This CDR3 comprises 12 residues. Germline assignment: CDR1 SQVTM and CDR2 ANQGSEA. The CDR3 coding sequence is TGCAGCGTTGAAGAGGTAGTAAATGAGCAGTTCTTC. It translates to CSVEEVVNEQFF.

The chain couples TRBV7-9 to TRBJ1-1, with TRBD1 matching over 10 bases. The CDR3 runs to 15 residues. The germline CDR1 and CDR2 sequences are SEHNR and FQNEAQ (reference sequence). The junction had 4 bases not matched to a gene; V was cut back by 1 base and J by 5 bases. The CDR3 DNA sequence: TGTGCCAGCAGCTTAGTAGACAGGGGGCAAACTGAAGCTTTCTTT. Translated, it gives CASSLVDRGQTEAFF.

The chain carries TRBV30 and TRBJ2-2; 15 positions match TRBD2. V shed 0 bases, J shed 6 bases, and the junction held 23 bases outside the gene matches. The germline CDR1 and CDR2 sequences are GTSNPN and SVGIG (reference sequence). This CDR3 is 23 amino acids long. The DNA of the CDR3 is TGTGCCTGGAGTGTACGAGACTTGCCCTACTCCGGGACTAGCGGGAGGTCGGCCGGGGAGCTGTTTTTT. This encodes CAWSVRDLPYSGTSGRSAGELFF. The whole variable domain, remainder taken from reference TRBV30 and TRBJ2-2, is SQTIHQWPATLVQPVGSPLSLECTVEGTSNPNLYWYRQAAGRGLQLLFYSVGIGQISSEVPQNLSASRPQDRQFILSSKKLLLSDSGFYLCAWSVRDLPYSGTSGRSAGELFFGEGSRLTVL.

The J gene is TRBJ1-1, the V gene TRBV11-3; D uncertain. Germline V gene sequence: CDR1 SGHNT, CDR2 YENEEA. Trimming removed 5 bases at V and 5 bases at J, with 15 bases between. CDR3 length equals 14 residues. The CDR3 DNA reads TGTGCCAGCAGCCTAGGAAACACCCCTACTGAAGCTTTCTTT. Translating it yields CASSLGNTPTEAFF. Using reference TRBV11-3 and TRBJ1-1 for the parts outside the CDR3, the full variable domain is EAGVVQSPRYKIIEKKQPVAFWCNPISGHNTLYWYLQNLGQGPELLIRYENEEAVDDSQLPKDRFSAERLKGVDSTLKIQPAELGDSAVYLCASSLGNTPTEAFFGQGTRLTVV.

In this sample, this clone turned up once. The chain is built from TRBV13 and TRBJ2-7, with D perhaps matching TRBD1 (6 bases). The CDR3 is made up of 16 amino acids. The germline gives CDR1 PRHDT, CDR2 FYEKMQ (reference sequence). V was trimmed by 2 bases and J by 0 bases, leaving 14 bases between them. The CDR3 nucleotides read TGTGCCAGCAGCTTAAGGTCCAGGACAGTCTCCTACGAGCAGTACTTC. Its translation is CASSLRSRTVSYEQYF.

The V and J genes are TRBV10-3 and TRBJ1-1, with D perhaps matching TRBD1 (6 bases). CDR3 size: 14 residues. Germline V CDR1 and CDR2: ENHRY, SYGVKD. V was shortened by 3 bases and J by 0 bases, with 8 bases between the two germline ends. CDR3 DNA: TGTGCCATCAGTGACCAGGGGTTGAACACTGAAGCTTTCTTT. Translated: CAISDQGLNTEAFF.

There are a few counts of this clone. Other DNA sequences in this sample translate to the same CDR3. This rearrangement joins TRBV5-5 to TRBJ1-1; D remains unclear. The length of the CDR3 is 12 residues. V was shortened by 3 bases and J by 9 bases, with 12 bases between the two germline ends. Germline CDR1 and CDR2: SGHKS and YYEKEE (reference sequence). The CDR3 loop is CASSSQISKAFF. As DNA, the CDR3 is TGTGCCAGCAGCTCCCAAATCTCTAAAGCTTTCTTT.

The chain carries TRBV11-3 and TRBJ1-1; D is ambiguous. Trimming left V 5 bases short and J 4 bases short, with 11 bases between. The CDR3 spans 13 residues. The germline V gene encodes CDR1 SGHNT and CDR2 YENEEA. CDR3 sequence: CASSITPGTEAFF. The CDR3 DNA is TGTGCCAGCAGCATTACTCCGGGCACTGAAGCTTTCTTT. The complete variable domain, with remaining parts taken from reference TRBV11-3 and TRBJ1-1, reads EAGVVQSPRYKIIEKKQPVAFWCNPISGHNTLYWYLQNLGQGPELLIRYENEEAVDDSQLPKDRFSAERLKGVDSTLKIQPAELGDSAVYLCASSITPGTEAFFGQGTRLTVV.

J is TRBJ1-4 and V is TRBV4-1; weak D call: TRBD1 (6 bases). The V gene lost 1 base and the J gene lost 0 bases, with 12 bases spanning the gap. This CDR3 region has 17 residues. CDR1 and CDR2 (germline): MGHRA, YSYEKL. CDR3 coding DNA: TGCGCCAGCAGCCAAGGAAGAGGGGGATCAACTAATGAAAAACTGTTTTTT. Encoded protein: CASSQGRGGSTNEKLFF.

This clone has more than one count but fewer than ten. This rearrangement joins TRBV7-8 to TRBJ1-5; 10 bases are shared with TRBD1. Germline CDR1 and CDR2: SGHVS and FQNEAQ. Trimming cost V 4 bases and J 2 bases; bases outside gene matches: 8. This CDR3 is built from 17 residues. The CDR3 DNA is TGTGCCAGCAGCTATTACGCCGGGACAGGGGGCAATCAGCCCCAGCATTTT. It encodes CASSYYAGTGGNQPQHF.

This chain uses TRBV7-9 with TRBJ1-3; D unresolved. In germline, CDR1 is SEHNR, CDR2 FQNEAQ (reference sequence). The V gene lost 8 bases and the J gene lost 4 bases, with 6 bases spanning the gap. The CDR3 spans 11 residues. CDR3 nucleotide sequence: TGTGCCAGCTCGGAGGGAAACACCATATATTTT. It yields the protein CASSEGNTIYF.

The count of this clone is one. The gene calls are TRBV7-9 and TRBJ1-2; tentatively, D is TRBD1 (5 bases). The germline CDR1 and CDR2 sequences are SEHNR and FQNEAQ (reference sequence). The CDR3 spans 14 residues. V was cut by 2 bases and J by 9 bases, with 16 bases left in between. The CDR3 DNA follows: TGTGCCAGCAGCTTACGTCAGGGCCCCAGGAGCTACACCTTC. Translated: CASSLRQGPRSYTF.

This clone has just one count. This chain joins TRBV6-1 and TRBJ1-2, with a possible D match to TRBD1 (5 bases). The CDR3 has 15 amino acids. Trimming pared 2 bases from V and 7 bases from J, leaving 17 bases between. Germline-derived CDR1 and CDR2 are MNHNS and SASEGT. CDR3 loop: CASSELRGRRGGYTF. For the CDR3, the DNA is TGTGCCAGCAGTGAATTACGCGGTCGAAGGGGTGGCTACACCTTC.

The chain recombines TRBV4-1 with TRBJ1-1; D uncertain. Between the trimmed V and J ends, which lost 1 base and 8 bases, there was a span of 8 bases. The CDR3 has 12 amino acids. The germline gives CDR1 MGHRA, CDR2 YSYEKL. DNA for the CDR3: TGCGCCAGCAGCCAAGGAGGGAGAGAAGCTTTCTTT. Its translation: CASSQGGREAFF.

The chain carries TRBV21-1 and TRBJ1-1; TRBD1 reflects the table's D call only, with no check against the DNA. TRBV21-1 is a pseudogene. This CDR3 has 12 amino acids. CDR3 sequence reads: CATATGTTEAFF. The CDR3 DNA reads TGTGCCACTGCTACAGGGACCACTGAAGCTTTCTTT.

The V and J genes are TRBV15 and TRBJ2-1, with D perhaps matching TRBD2 (6 bases). Looked up from germline, CDR1 is LNHNV and CDR2 is YYDKDF (reference sequence). Trimming pared 4 bases from V and 9 bases from J, leaving 7 bases between. The CDR3 length is 11 residues. The DNA of the CDR3 is TGTGCCACCAGCACCGGGAGTGAGCAGTTCTTC. Translated: CATSTGSEQFF.

This chain links TRBV6-5 with TRBJ2-2; a weak D match, TRBD2 (5 bases). Germline CDR1 and CDR2: MNHEY and SVGAGI. The V end lost 6 bases, the J end lost 6 bases, and 8 bases lay between the germline ends. The CDR3 loop spans 12 amino acids. The chain's CDR3 is CASRLGAGELFF. The CDR3 nucleotides read TGTGCCAGCAGACTAGGTGCCGGGGAGCTGTTTTTT.

J is TRBJ2-1 and V is TRBV6-5; a weak D match, TRBD1 (6 bases). The CDR3 loop spans 16 amino acids. Germline CDR1 is MNHEY and CDR2 is SVGAGI. V lost 1 base and J lost 0, with 10 bases in between. CDR3 in DNA: TGTGCCAGCAGTTACTTTGGACAGAGCTCCTACAATGAGCAGTTCTTC. Translation: CASSYFGQSSYNEQFF.

The chain combines TRBV2 with TRBJ1-5, with D possibly matching TRBD1 (5 bases). V lost 3 bases to trimming and J lost 0 bases, with 21 bases between them. The CDR3 spans 19 residues. Germline V lookup: CDR1 SNHLY, CDR2 FYNNEI. Here the CDR3 reads CASSDLPGRGGYSNQPQHF. The CDR3 coding sequence is TGTGCCAGCAGTGACCTCCCAGGGCGTGGCGGCTATAGCAATCAGCCCCAGCATTTT.

The rearrangement links TRBV14 to TRBJ1-1; the D gene is possibly TRBD1 (6 bases). V was cut by 4 bases and J by 1 base, with 16 bases left in between. The CDR3 has 16 residues. Per the germline V gene, CDR1 is SGHDN and CDR2 is FVKESK. CDR3 protein: CASSLLRDNWNTEAFF. The CDR3 bases are TGTGCCAGCAGCCTTCTCCGGGACAACTGGAACACTGAAGCTTTCTTT.